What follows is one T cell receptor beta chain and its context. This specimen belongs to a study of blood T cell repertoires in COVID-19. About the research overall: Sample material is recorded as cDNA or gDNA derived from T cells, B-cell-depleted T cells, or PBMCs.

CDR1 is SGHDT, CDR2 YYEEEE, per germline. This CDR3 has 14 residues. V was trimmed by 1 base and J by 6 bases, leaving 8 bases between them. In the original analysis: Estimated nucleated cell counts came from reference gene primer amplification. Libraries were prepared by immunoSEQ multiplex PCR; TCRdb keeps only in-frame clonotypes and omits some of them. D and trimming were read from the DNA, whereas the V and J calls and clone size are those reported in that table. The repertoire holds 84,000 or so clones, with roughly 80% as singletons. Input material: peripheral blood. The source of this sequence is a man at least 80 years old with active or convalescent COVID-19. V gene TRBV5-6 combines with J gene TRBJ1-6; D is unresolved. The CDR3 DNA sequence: TGTGCCAGCAGCTTGTATATCCGTAATTCACCCCTCCACTTT. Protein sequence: CASSLYIRNSPLHF.